This T cell receptor beta chain was sequenced during a study of Ad26.COV2.S vaccination and SARS-CoV-2 variants. The wider study: Ad26.COV2.S given intramuscularly, once or twice 56 days apart. Findings of the study overall: In TCR breadth and depth analyses, total T cell responses may have been underestimated.

Of note for this clone: Antigen unknown.

Treatment defined: roughly 20 received Ad26.COV2.S at low or high dose, single or two shots; about 5 received placebo; per-sample allocation not given. Sampling occurred on day 63 after the first vaccine or placebo injection. Donation came from an adult in Boston who was aged 18-55 years. Participants' vaccine, an Ad26 vector, delivered Wuhan-strain SARS-CoV-2 spike. Clones were read by immunoSEQ multiplex PCR, and TCRdb kept only the in-frame ones, dropping some. The sample includes about 350,000 clones, 88% of them seen just once. The V gene's germline CDR1 is MNHEY and CDR2 SMNVEV (reference sequence). This CDR3 has 15 amino acids. V shed 5 bases, J shed 5 bases, and the junction held 9 bases outside the gene matches.

The genes are TRBV27 and TRBJ2-3; TRBD2 matches at 8 bases. The sequencing used peripheral blood, collected in a trial of Ad26.COV2.S vaccine versus placebo. The TCR sequence derives from a person aged 18 to 59 who received the Ad26.COV2.S COVID-19 vaccine or a placebo. CDR3 sequence reads: CASSLLAGGIDTQYF. CDR3 DNA sequence: TGTGCCAGCAGTCTCCTCGCGGGAGGAATAGATACGCAGTATTTT.